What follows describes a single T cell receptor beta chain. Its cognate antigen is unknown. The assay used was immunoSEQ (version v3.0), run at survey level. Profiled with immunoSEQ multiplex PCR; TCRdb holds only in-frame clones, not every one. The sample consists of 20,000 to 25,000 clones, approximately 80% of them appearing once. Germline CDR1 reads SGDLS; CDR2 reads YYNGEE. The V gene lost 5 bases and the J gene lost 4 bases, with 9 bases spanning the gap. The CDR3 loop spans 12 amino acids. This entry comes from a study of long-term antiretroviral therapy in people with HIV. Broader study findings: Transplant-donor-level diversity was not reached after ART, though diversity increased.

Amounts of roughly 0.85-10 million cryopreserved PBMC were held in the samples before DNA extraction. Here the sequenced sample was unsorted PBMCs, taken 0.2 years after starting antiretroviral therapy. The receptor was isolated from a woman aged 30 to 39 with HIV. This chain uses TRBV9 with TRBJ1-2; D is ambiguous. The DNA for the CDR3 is TGTGCCAGCAGAACGGCCCTCTATGGCTACACCTTC. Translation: CASRTALYGYTF.